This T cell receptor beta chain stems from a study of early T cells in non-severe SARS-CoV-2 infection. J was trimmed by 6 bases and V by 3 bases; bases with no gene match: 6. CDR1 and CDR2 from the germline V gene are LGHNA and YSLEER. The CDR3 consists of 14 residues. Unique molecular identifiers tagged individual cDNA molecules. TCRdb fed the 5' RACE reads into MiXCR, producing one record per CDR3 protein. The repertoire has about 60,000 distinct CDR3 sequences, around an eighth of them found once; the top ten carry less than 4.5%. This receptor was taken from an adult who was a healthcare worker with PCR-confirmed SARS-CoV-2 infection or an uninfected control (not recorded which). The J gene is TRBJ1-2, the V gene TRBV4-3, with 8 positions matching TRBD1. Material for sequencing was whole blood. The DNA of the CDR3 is TGCGCCAGCAGCCAGACTCAGGGGGCGGATGGCTACACCTTC. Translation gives CASSQTQGADGYTF.